This TCR beta chain was captured by sequencing in a study of blood T cell repertoires in COVID-19. The wider study: Collection of acute and convalescent COVID-19 samples took place in the United States, Italy and Spain.

In the original workflow: The assay estimated nucleated cells by amplifying reference gene primers. Generated by immunoSEQ multiplex PCR, the TCRdb table keeps only in-frame clones and is missing some. That table furnishes V, J and clone size, whereas the DNA furnished D and trimming. The sample lists some 75,000 clones, approximately 86% occurring once. Sequencing was done on a sample of peripheral blood. This clonotype originated in an elderly man with COVID-19, enrolled during active disease.

The CDR3, as DNA: TGTGCCAGCAGCTTAGATCCACATACCCTCCACTTT. Its protein product is CASSLDPHTLHF. The V and J genes are TRBV11-3 and TRBJ1-6; D remains unclear. CDR1 and CDR2 (germline): SGHNT, YENEEA. The CDR3 is 12 amino acids. V was shortened by 0 bases and J by 14 bases, with 8 bases between the two germline ends.